The 8 T cell receptor beta chains listed next were all sequenced from one sample in a study of cytomegalovirus exposure and HLA in healthy donors. Amplification used 60 Vbeta primers and 13 Jbeta primers. Sequencing was performed with immunoSEQ multiplex PCR; in TCRdb, only in-frame clones are kept and a portion is missing. The table has over 200,000 clones, roughly 90% seen once. Sequencing used PBMCs. All receptors derive from a woman between 18 and 29 years old in good health and CMV-seronegative.

The rearrangement uses TRBV5-6 and TRBJ2-3; D gene unclear. Trimming took off 4 bases at V and 0 bases at J, with 12 bases between the two ends. The CDR3 runs to 15 residues. Germline V gene lookup returns CDR1 SGHDT and CDR2 YYEEEE. The CDR3: CASSAGYSSTDTQYF. Here the CDR3 DNA reads TGTGCCAGCAGCGCCGGTTACTCTAGCACAGATACGCAGTATTTT.

This sequence joins TRBV4-2 and TRBJ2-2; D unclear. The CDR3 is 16 amino acids. Germline lookup yields CDR1 LGHNA and CDR2 YNFKEQ. V lost 0 bases to trimming and J lost 3 bases, with 11 bases between them. In DNA form, the CDR3 reads TGTGCCAGCAGCCAAGATCCCACCAGATACACCGGGGAGCTGTTTTTT. This translates into CASSQDPTRYTGELFF.

This clone occurred once. The chain combines TRBV4-3 with TRBJ2-3, with D perhaps TRBD1 (5 bases). Deletions cut 0 bases from V and 3 bases from J, with 16 bases between. The length of the CDR3 is 17 residues. Germline V gene data show CDR1 as LGHNA and CDR2 as YSLEER. The CDR3 coding sequence is TGCGCCAGCAGCCAAGACCTCGGCCAGGGTGGGACAGATACGCAGTATTTT. Its translation: CASSQDLGQGGTDTQYF.

V and J are TRBV28 and TRBJ2-7; weak D call: TRBD1 (6 bases). Germline V gene lookup returns CDR1 MDHEN and CDR2 SYDVKM. The V and J ends lost 4 bases and 0 bases respectively, with 10 bases between them. The CDR3 is 14 residues long. CDR3 amino acids: CASSSGQSSYEQYF. The CDR3 DNA reads TGTGCCAGCAGTTCAGGACAGAGCTCCTACGAGCAGTACTTC.

The chain has TRBV6-1 and TRBJ2-2, with 9 bases fitting TRBD2. Losses at the gene ends were 1 base for V and 1 base for J; bases not matched to a gene: 7. This CDR3 region has 18 residues. Germline-derived CDR1 and CDR2 are MNHNS and SASEGT. The CDR3 DNA reads as TGTGCCAGCAGTGAAGGTTTGGGACTAGCTGGGAACACCGGGGAGCTGTTTTTT. Translating gives CASSEGLGLAGNTGELFF.

This clone has a handful of counts. This chain connects TRBV2 to TRBJ1-1; 9 bases fit TRBD1. The V and J ends lost 3 bases and 0 bases, in that order; junction bases with no gene match: 5. The CDR3 covers 16 residues. Germline V gene data show CDR1 as SNHLY and CDR2 as FYNNEI. The CDR3 DNA is TGTGCCAGCAGTGATCTGGGGGACAGGGTGAACACTGAAGCTTTCTTT. Translated: CASSDLGDRVNTEAFF.

Worth noting for this clone: In the same sample, other DNA sequences code for this CDR3. The chain couples TRBV7-9 to TRBJ1-2; D perhaps matches TRBD1 (5 bases). From germline, CDR1 is SEHNR and CDR2 FQNEAQ (reference sequence). This CDR3 is built from 13 residues. With 3 bases removed from V and 8 bases from J, the gap between germline ends came to 13 bases. CDR3 residues: CASSFGGGDGYTF. The CDR3 nucleotides are TGTGCCAGCAGCTTCGGGGGAGGGGACGGCTACACCTTC. Full variable domain (missing parts from reference TRBV7-9 and TRBJ1-2): DTGVSQNPRHKITKRGQNVTFRCDPISEHNRLYWYRQTLGQGPEFLTYFQNEAQLEKSRLLSDRFSAERPKGSFSTLEIQRTEQGDSAMYLCASSFGGGDGYTFGSGTRLTVV.

The chain couples TRBV7-2 to TRBJ1-2, with TRBD1 matching over 9 bases. The V segment lost 0 bases and the J segment 7 bases; nucleotides outside the gene matches: 3. The CDR3 is made up of 14 amino acids. Germline V gene data show CDR1 as SGHTA and CDR2 as FQGNSA. Here the CDR3 DNA reads TGTGCCAGCAGCTTAGCACGACAGGGGGGTGGCTACACCTTC. Amino acid sequence: CASSLARQGGGYTF.